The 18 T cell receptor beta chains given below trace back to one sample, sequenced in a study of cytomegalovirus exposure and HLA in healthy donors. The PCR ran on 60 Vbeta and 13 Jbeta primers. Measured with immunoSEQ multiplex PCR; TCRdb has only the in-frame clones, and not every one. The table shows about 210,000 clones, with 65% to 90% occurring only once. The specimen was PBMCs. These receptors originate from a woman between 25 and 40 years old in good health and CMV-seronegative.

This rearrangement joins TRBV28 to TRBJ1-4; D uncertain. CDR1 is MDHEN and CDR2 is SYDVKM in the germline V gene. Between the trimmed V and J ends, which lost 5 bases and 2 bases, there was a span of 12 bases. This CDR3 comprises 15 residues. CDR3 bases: TGTGCCAGCAGTCGACATAGGCCCACTAATGAAAAACTGTTTTTT. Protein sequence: CASSRHRPTNEKLFF. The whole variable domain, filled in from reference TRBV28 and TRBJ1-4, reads DVKVTQSSRYLVKRTGEKVFLECVQDMDHENMFWYRQDPGLGLRLIYFSYDVKMKEKGDIPEGYSVSREKKERFSLILESASTNQTSMYLCASSRHRPTNEKLFFGSGTQLSVL.

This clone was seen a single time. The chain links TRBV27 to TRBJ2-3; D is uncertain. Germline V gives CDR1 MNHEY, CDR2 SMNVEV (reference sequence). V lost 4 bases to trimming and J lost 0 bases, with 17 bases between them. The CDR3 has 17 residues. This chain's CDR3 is CASSSNPTLYSTDTQYF. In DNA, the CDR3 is TGTGCCAGCAGTTCTAACCCTACGCTATATAGCACAGATACGCAGTATTTT.

The CDR3 coding sequence is TGCGCCAGCAGTAGGGACAGGGTAGAGGGCGAGACCCAGTACTTC. Encoded protein: CASSRDRVEGETQYF. The V gene is TRBV10-2, the J gene TRBJ2-5; 9 bases fit TRBD1. CDR1 and CDR2 from the germline V gene are WSHSY and SAAADI. The CDR3 is 15 residues long. V was pared by 5 bases and J by 5 bases, with 9 bases of the junction left unmatched.

Here the CDR3 reads CASNRGGTNEKLFF. Here the CDR3 DNA reads TGTGCCAGCAACCGGGGAGGAACTAATGAAAAACTGTTTTTT. The chain uses TRBV2 and TRBJ1-4; D is unclear. Germline CDR1 reads SNHLY; CDR2 reads FYNNEI. V shed 7 bases and J shed 1 base, with 10 bases lying between them. The CDR3 sequence is 14 residues long.

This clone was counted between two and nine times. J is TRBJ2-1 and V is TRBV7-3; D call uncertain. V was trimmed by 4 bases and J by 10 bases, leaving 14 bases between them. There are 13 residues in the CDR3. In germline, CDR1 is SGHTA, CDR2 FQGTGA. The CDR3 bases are TGTGCCAGCAGCTCCCACATTGACACGGAGCAGTTCTTC. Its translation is CASSSHIDTEQFF.

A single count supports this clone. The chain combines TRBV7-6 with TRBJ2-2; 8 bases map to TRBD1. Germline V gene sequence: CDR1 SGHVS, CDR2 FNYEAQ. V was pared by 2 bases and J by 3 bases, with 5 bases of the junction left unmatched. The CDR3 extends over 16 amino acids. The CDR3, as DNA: TGTGCCAGCAGCTTACAGGGGGCGCTGGACACCGGGGAGCTGTTTTTT. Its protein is CASSLQGALDTGELFF.

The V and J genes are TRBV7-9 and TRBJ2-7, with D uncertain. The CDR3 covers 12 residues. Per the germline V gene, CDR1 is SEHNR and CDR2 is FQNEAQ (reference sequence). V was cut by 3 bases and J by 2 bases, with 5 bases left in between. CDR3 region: CASSLGTYEQYF. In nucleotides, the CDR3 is TGTGCCAGCAGCTTGGGCACCTACGAGCAGTACTTC.

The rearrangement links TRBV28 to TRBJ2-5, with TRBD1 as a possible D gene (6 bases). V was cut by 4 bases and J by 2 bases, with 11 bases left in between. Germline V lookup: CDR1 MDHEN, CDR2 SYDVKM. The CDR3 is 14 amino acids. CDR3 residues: CASSSWTVQETQYF. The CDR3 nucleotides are TGTGCCAGCAGTTCCTGGACAGTGCAAGAGACCCAGTACTTC.

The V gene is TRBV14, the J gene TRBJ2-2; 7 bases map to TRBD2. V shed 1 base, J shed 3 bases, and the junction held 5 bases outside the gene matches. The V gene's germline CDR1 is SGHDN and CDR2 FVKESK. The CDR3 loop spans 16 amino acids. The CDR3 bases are TGTGCCAGCAGCCAAGTCGGGAGGCGGGACACCGGGGAGCTGTTTTTT. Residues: CASSQVGRRDTGELFF.

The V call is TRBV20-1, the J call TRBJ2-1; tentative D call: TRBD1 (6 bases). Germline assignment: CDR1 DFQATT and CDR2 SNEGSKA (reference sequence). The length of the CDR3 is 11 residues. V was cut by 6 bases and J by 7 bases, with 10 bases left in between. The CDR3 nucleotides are TGCAGTGCGGCTAGGGGGAATGAGCAGTTCTTC. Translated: CSAARGNEQFF.

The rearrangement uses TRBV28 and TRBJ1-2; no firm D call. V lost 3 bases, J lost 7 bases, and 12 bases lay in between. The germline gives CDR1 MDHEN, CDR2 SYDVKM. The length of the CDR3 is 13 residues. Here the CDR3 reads CASSLAGFGGYTF. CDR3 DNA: TGTGCCAGCAGTTTGGCGGGGTTTGGTGGCTACACCTTC.

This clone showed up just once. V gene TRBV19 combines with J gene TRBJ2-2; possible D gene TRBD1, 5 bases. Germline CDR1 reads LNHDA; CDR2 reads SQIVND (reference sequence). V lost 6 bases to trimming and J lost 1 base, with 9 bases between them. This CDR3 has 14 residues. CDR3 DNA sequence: TGTGCCAGTAGCGATCAGGGGAACACCGGGGAGCTGTTTTTT. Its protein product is CASSDQGNTGELFF.

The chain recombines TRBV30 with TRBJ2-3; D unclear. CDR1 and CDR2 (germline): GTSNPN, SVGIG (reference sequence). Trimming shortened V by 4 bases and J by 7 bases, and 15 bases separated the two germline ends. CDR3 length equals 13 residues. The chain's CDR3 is CAWNDMPTYTQYF. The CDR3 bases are TGTGCCTGGAACGACATGCCCACGTATACGCAGTATTTT.

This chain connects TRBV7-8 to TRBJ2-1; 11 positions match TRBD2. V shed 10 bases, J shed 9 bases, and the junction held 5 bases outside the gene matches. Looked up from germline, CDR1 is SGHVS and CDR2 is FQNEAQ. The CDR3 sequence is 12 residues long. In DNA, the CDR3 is TGTGCCACTAGCGGGAGGACCACTGAGCAGTTCTTC. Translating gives CATSGRTTEQFF. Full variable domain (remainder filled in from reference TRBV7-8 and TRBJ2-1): GAGVSQSPRYKVAKRGQDVALRCDPISGHVSLFWYQQALGQGPEFLTYFQNEAQLDKSGLPSDRFFAERPEGSVSTLKIQRTQQEDSAVYLCATSGRTTEQFFGPGTRLTVL.

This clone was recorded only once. The CDR3 nucleotides are TGTGCCAGCAGTCCCGGGACAGGCTACGGCTACACCTTC. Its translation is CASSPGTGYGYTF. V is TRBV6-1 and J is TRBJ1-2; TRBD1 matches at 8 bases. The CDR3 length is 13 residues. In germline, CDR1 is MNHNS, CDR2 SASEGT. After removal of 5 bases from V and 8 bases from J, the junction contained 7 bases not matched to a gene.

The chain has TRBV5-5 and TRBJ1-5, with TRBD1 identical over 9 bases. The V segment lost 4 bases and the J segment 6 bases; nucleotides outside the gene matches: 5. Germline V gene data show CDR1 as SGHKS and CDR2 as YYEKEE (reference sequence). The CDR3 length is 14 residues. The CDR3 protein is CASSPDRGRQPQHF. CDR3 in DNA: TGTGCCAGCAGCCCGGACAGGGGCCGTCAGCCCCAGCATTTT.

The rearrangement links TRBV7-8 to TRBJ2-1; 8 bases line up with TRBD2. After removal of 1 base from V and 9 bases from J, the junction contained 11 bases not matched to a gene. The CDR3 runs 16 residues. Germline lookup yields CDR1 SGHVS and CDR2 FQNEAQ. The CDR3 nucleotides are TGTGCCAGCAGCTTAGAAGTAACGGGGGGGCCCAGTGAGCAGTTCTTC. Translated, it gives CASSLEVTGGPSEQFF.

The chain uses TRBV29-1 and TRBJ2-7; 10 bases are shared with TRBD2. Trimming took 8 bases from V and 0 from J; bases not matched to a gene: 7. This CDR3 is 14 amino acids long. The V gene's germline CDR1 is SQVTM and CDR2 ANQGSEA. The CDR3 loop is CSTSSSGSSYEQYF. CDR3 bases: TGCAGCACCTCGTCTAGCGGGAGCTCCTACGAGCAGTACTTC.